This T cell receptor (beta chain) was obtained from a study of T cell responses to AZD1222 COVID-19 vaccine. The repertoire was sequenced with immunoSEQ multiplex PCR; TCRdb's copy has only in-frame clones and lacks some. Counted here are approximately 110,000 clones, about 90% occurring once; the ten biggest clones make up roughly 2.5%. Study-wide results and limits: There were repertoire samples only from the period after the peak T cell response. Clonal diversity was possibly underestimated, and white British individuals and females predominated among donors. Breadth and depth of Spike-specific TCRs rose after two AZD1222 doses. Unmutated variant regions are reportedly the target of nearly half of TCRs that are spike-specific.

This clone was picked up a small number of times. Its antigen is currently unknown. This CDR3 is built from 16 residues. Germline loops: CDR1 SGDLS, CDR2 YYNGEE. With 0 bases clipped from V and 0 bases from J, the junction kept 0 bases outside the gene matches. The receptor's source is an adult who received the AZD1222 COVID-19 vaccine. The sample here was peripheral blood, taken 28 days after the second AZD1222 dose. The V gene is TRBV9, the J gene TRBJ2-1; 10 nucleotides align to TRBD1. The CDR3 protein is CASSVGTGGSYNEQFF. In DNA form, the CDR3 reads TGTGCCAGCAGCGTAGGGACAGGGGGCTCCTACAATGAGCAGTTCTTC.